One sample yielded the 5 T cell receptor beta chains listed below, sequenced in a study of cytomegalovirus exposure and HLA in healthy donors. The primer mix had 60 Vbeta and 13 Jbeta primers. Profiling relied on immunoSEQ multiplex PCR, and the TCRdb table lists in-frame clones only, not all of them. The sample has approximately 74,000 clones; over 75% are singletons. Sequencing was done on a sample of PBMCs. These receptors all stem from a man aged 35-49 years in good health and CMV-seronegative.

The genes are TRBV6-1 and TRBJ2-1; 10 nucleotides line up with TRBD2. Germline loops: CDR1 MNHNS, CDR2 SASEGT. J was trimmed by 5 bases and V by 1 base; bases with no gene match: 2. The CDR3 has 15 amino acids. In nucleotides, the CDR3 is TGTGCCAGCAGTGAAGAAGGACTAGCGGACAATGAGCAGTTCTTC. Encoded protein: CASSEEGLADNEQFF.

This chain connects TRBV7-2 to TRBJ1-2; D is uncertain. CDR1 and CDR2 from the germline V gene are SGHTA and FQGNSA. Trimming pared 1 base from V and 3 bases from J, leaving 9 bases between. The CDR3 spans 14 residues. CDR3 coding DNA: TGTGCCAGCAGCTTAGACGGGTTGGACTATGGCTACACCTTC. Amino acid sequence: CASSLDGLDYGYTF.

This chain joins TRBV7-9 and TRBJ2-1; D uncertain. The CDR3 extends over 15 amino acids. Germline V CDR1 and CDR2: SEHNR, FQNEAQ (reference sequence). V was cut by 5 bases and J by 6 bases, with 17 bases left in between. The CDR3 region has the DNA TGTGCCAGCAGCCCGGAGAGAGCCCGAAGCAATGAGCAGTTCTTC. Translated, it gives CASSPERARSNEQFF.

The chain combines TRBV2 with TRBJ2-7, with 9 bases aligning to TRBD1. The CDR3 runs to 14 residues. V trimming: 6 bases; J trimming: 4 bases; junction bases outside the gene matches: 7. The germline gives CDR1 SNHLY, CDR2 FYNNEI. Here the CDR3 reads CASSGQGSKYEQYF. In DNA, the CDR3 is TGTGCCAGCAGCGGACAGGGGTCAAAATACGAGCAGTACTTC.

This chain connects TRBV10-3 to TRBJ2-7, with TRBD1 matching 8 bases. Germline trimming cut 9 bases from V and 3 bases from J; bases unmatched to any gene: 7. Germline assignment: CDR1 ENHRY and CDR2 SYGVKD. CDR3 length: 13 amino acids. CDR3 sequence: CAITDRGDYEQYF. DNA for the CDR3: TGTGCCATTACCGACAGGGGCGACTACGAGCAGTACTTC.